This T cell receptor (beta chain) was obtained from a study of molecular identifiers for immune sequencing clone quantification. About the research overall: With replicates, the RNA of 20,000 or 100,000 naive CD8 cells was split five ways and four were sequenced. General observations from the study: Highly expanded clone sizes could be underestimated by identical TCR molecules sharing a barcode. Effector cells had over 98% of their molecules in clones above 20 RNA copies, while naive cells had under 1%. Spike-in Jurkat TCR RNA from a single cell reportedly registered among 950,000 to 1,000,000 naive cells.

TCRdb recomputed calls from the PCR reads with MiXCR, one row per CDR3 protein. Of over 35,000 distinct CDR3 sequences listed, approximately 17% are singletons. This clonotype was counted many times. The target antigen is unknown. Trimming cost V 6 bases and J 5 bases, with 11 bases left between them. The CDR3 is made up of 12 amino acids. The chain joins TRBV12-3 or TRBV12-4 to TRBJ2-7; a weak D match, TRBD1 (6 bases). This clonotype was sampled from a human donor in good health. Some libraries in this study had Jurkat cell RNA spiked in. Specimen: naive CD8+ T cells from blood, with Jurkat cell RNA spiked in. Noted subset: FACS-sorted CD8+CD4-CCR7+CD45RA+ naive T cells. DNA for the CDR3: TGTGCCAGCAGCCCACAGGGAAACGAGCAGTACTTC. Protein sequence: CASSPQGNEQYF.